The clone carrying this T cell receptor (beta chain) appeared many times. Its target is unknown. TCRdb passed the 5' RACE reads through MiXCR, listing each CDR3 protein once. This sample has around 120,000 distinct CDR3 sequences, with around 15% found just once. Germline CDR1 and CDR2: SQVTM and ANQGSEA. CDR3 length equals 14 residues. The V gene lost 3 bases and the J gene lost 0 bases, with 9 bases spanning the gap. The data originate from a study of T cells after yellow fever vaccination. Study-wide findings and caveats: Clonotypes appearing in both CD4 and CD8 compartments existed, and their share was small. At around 95% for CD4 and about 91% for CD8, most primary-vaccination clones showed up again after the booster. Weaker in magnitude, the secondary response showed a faster peak on day 5 versus 15.

The chain links TRBV29-1 to TRBJ2-1; D perhaps matches TRBD2 (5 bases). Sequenced here: CD8+ T cells sorted from PBMCs, sampled 5 days after the yellow fever booster vaccination. This clonotype was sampled from a man younger than 35 who received the YFV17D yellow fever vaccine. The CDR3 is CSVEGGSSYNEQFF. The CDR3 coding sequence is TGCAGCGTTGAGGGTGGGAGCTCCTACAATGAGCAGTTCTTC.